The 10 T cell receptor beta chains in this list originate from one sample, sequenced in a study of cytomegalovirus exposure and HLA in healthy donors. PCR was performed using 60 Vbeta and 13 Jbeta primers. Some clones are missing from TCRdb's copy, which holds only in-frame ones; the method was immunoSEQ multiplex PCR. The data contain 150,000 to 200,000 clones, approximately 80% of them singletons. The specimen sequenced was PBMCs. These receptors were collected from a male donor in good health and CMV-seropositive.

V usage is TRBV9 and J usage is TRBJ2-7; perhaps TRBD1 as D (6 bases). The CDR3 has 14 residues. Trimming took off 4 bases at V and 3 bases at J, with 14 bases between the two ends. Germline CDR1 is SGDLS and CDR2 is YYNGEE. The CDR3 nucleotides are TGTGCCAGCAGCCCCCGAGCAGGGGTCTACGAGCAGTACTTC. It yields the protein CASSPRAGVYEQYF. Filled out from reference TRBV9 and TRBJ2-7, the complete variable domain reads DSGVTQTPKHLITATGQRVTLRCSPRSGDLSVYWYQQSLDQGLQFLIQYYNGEERAKGNILERFSAQQFPDLHSELNLSSLELGDSALYFCASSPRAGVYEQYFGPGTRLTVT.

The V and J genes are TRBV5-5 and TRBJ1-6; the match to TRBD1 covers 7 bases. The germline V gene has CDR1 SGHKS and CDR2 YYEKEE (reference sequence). Losses at the gene ends were 0 bases for V and 4 bases for J; bases not matched to a gene: 4. The CDR3 is 16 amino acids. DNA for the CDR3: TGTGCCAGCAGCTTGGGTAGGGGACAGTATAATTCACCCCTCCACTTT. Protein sequence: CASSLGRGQYNSPLHF.

The CDR3 DNA reads TGTGCCAGCAGTGCCGGAGTTGCAACTAATGAAAAACTGTTTTTT. It codes for CASSAGVATNEKLFF. This rearrangement joins TRBV6-4 to TRBJ1-4, with no clear D. The germline CDR1 and CDR2 sequences are MRHNA and SNTAGT. This CDR3 is 15 amino acids long. Deletions cut 4 bases from V and 0 bases from J, with 9 bases between.

The chain is built from TRBV25-1 and TRBJ2-7; possible D gene TRBD2, 6 bases. CDR3 length equals 12 residues. CDR1 and CDR2 from the germline V gene are MGHDK and SYGVNS. V was clipped by 6 bases and J by 5 bases, with 11 bases between them. Here the CDR3 DNA reads TGTGCCAGCAGCCTTTCGGGGGACGAGCAGTACTTC. It codes for CASSLSGDEQYF.

This sequence joins TRBV29-1 and TRBJ2-1, with 8 positions matching TRBD2. The CDR3 is made up of 17 amino acids. Germline CDR1 is SQVTM and CDR2 is ANQGSEA. V dropped 5 bases and J dropped 4; count of bases not matched to a gene: 16. The CDR3 reads CSVPPFGAGAGYNEQFF. The CDR3 nucleotides read TGCAGCGTTCCCCCCTTTGGAGCGGGAGCGGGGTACAATGAGCAGTTCTTC.

The chain links TRBV5-1 to TRBJ2-1; weak D call: TRBD2 (5 bases). The CDR3 covers 16 residues. Germline CDR1 SGHRS, CDR2 YFSETQ. Trimming stripped 3 bases from V and 0 bases from J, with 13 bases between. CDR3 sequence reads: CASSSAGGLSYNEQFF. The CDR3 DNA reads TGCGCCAGCAGCTCCGCCGGAGGTCTCTCCTACAATGAGCAGTTCTTC.

The V and J genes are TRBV5-4 and TRBJ2-6; maybe TRBD2 (5 bases). Germline V gene data show CDR1 as SGHNT and CDR2 as YYREEE (reference sequence). CDR3 length: 16 amino acids. With 5 bases removed from V and 2 bases from J, the gap between germline ends came to 14 bases. The CDR3 DNA follows: TGTGCCAGCAGTTCAGAATTGAGGGCTGGGGCCAACGTCCTGACTTTC. As protein: CASSSELRAGANVLTF. The full variable domain, its missing parts supplied by reference TRBV5-4 and TRBJ2-6, is ETGVTQSPTHLIKTRGQQVTLRCSSQSGHNTVSWYQQALGQGPQFIFQYYREEENGRGNFPPRFSGLQFPNYSSELNVNALELDDSALYLCASSSELRAGANVLTFGAGSRLTVL.

This clone was counted a single time. The chain is built from TRBV4-1 and TRBJ2-1, with D perhaps TRBD1 (6 bases). The CDR3 totals 15 residues. Deletions cut 4 bases from V and 5 bases from J, with 15 bases between. Germline V gives CDR1 MGHRA, CDR2 YSYEKL. The CDR3 here is CASSLQGRFDNEQFF. The CDR3 DNA follows: TGCGCCAGCAGCCTCCAGGGGCGGTTTGACAATGAGCAGTTCTTC.

This clone was seen a handful of times. The chain employs TRBV20-1 and TRBJ1-1; tentative D call: TRBD1 (6 bases). The CDR3 runs 11 residues. Trimming stripped 7 bases from V and 8 bases from J, with 14 bases between. Germline CDR1 DFQATT, CDR2 SNEGSKA (reference sequence). CDR3 bases: TGCAGTGGGGGCAGGGGATCCGAAGCTTTCTTT. The encoded protein is CSGGRGSEAFF.

Of note for this clone: One end of the junction is discordant with germline, which a read error may explain. The rearrangement uses TRBV7-9 and TRBJ2-1, with D unclear. This CDR3 spans 11 amino acids. Germline values: CDR1 SEHNR, CDR2 FQNEAQ (reference sequence). DNA for the CDR3: TGTTCCAGCAGCTCGGTCGGTAAGCAGTTCTTC. Translating gives CSSSSVGKQFF. Full variable domain (outside the CDR3, taken from reference TRBV7-9 and TRBJ2-1): DTGVSQNPRHKITKRGQNVTFRCDPISEHNRLYWYRQTLGQGPEFLTYFQNEAQLEKSRLLSDRFSAERPKGSFSTLEIQRTEQGDSAMYLCSSSSVGKQFFGPGTRLTVL.